These 5 T cell receptor beta chains came from one sample sequenced in a study of cytomegalovirus exposure and HLA in healthy donors. A multiplex PCR was run with 60 Vbeta primers and 13 Jbeta primers. Data came from immunoSEQ multiplex PCR; TCRdb stores just in-frame clones and leaves some out. The data show some 120,000 clones, 74% seen once. The sequencing sample was made of PBMCs. The source of these receptors is a human donor in good health.

The table lists this clone with a count of one. The gene calls are TRBV7-9 and TRBJ2-3, with D possibly matching TRBD2 (6 bases). The V end was cut by 0 bases, the J end by 7 bases, with 11 bases between. The CDR3 runs to 14 residues. CDR1 and CDR2 (germline): SEHNR, FQNEAQ (reference sequence). CDR3 amino acids: CASSLAFGGNTQYF. CDR3 DNA sequence: TGTGCCAGCAGCTTAGCTTTTGGGGGGAATACGCAGTATTTT.

V and J are TRBV28 and TRBJ2-5, with D maybe TRBD2 (5 bases). Per germline, CDR1 MDHEN and CDR2 SYDVKM. The CDR3 runs to 15 residues. Trimming cost V 2 bases and J 2 bases, with 12 bases left between them. The CDR3, as DNA: TGTGCCAGCAGTTTAGGGAGCTTTGGGCAAGAGACCCAGTACTTC. Translating it yields CASSLGSFGQETQYF.

V is TRBV9 and J is TRBJ1-2, with a tentative D call TRBD1 (6 bases). V was trimmed by 4 bases and J by 5 bases, leaving 9 bases between them. Germline values: CDR1 SGDLS, CDR2 YYNGEE. The CDR3 covers 12 residues. CDR3 sequence: CASSPDRYGYTF. The DNA of the CDR3 is TGTGCCAGCAGCCCGGACAGATATGGCTACACCTTC.

This clone was observed a few times. The chain has TRBV19 and TRBJ2-2; TRBD1 agrees at 8 bases. The J segment lost 1 base and the V segment lost 8 bases, leaving 18 bases of the junction unmatched. Germline V lookup: CDR1 LNHDA, CDR2 SQIVND (reference sequence). The CDR3 is 19 amino acids. The CDR3 reads CASAPGTGHTPLNTGELFF. CDR3 sequence (DNA): TGTGCCAGTGCTCCCGGGACAGGTCATACACCGTTGAACACCGGGGAGCTGTTTTTT.

The chain joins TRBV6-6 to TRBJ2-5, with D tentatively TRBD1 (5 bases). The CDR3 is 13 residues long. Germline values: CDR1 MNHNY, CDR2 SVGAGI (reference sequence). Trimming stripped 2 bases from V and 6 bases from J, with 10 bases between. CDR3 in DNA: TGTGCCAGCAGTTACGTAGGGGAACAGACCCAGTACTTC. Encoded protein: CASSYVGEQTQYF.